This TCR beta chain was identified during a study of T cell changes during pregnancy in multiple sclerosis. TCRdb keeps only in-frame clones here, not all; method: immunoSEQ multiplex PCR. The sample consists of 60,000 to 75,000 clones, more than 90% of them appearing once. This CDR3 has 13 residues. After removal of 1 base from V and 9 bases from J, the junction contained 8 bases not matched to a gene. The germline V gene has CDR1 GTSNPN and CDR2 SVGIG (reference sequence). The sample consisted of peripheral blood, taken in the second trimester of pregnancy. The TCR sequence derives from a female donor with multiple sclerosis, enrolled in a pregnancy study. The genes are TRBV30 and TRBJ2-7; TRBD1 matches at 8 bases. In nucleotides, the CDR3 is TGTGCCTGGAGTGGGTGGCAGGGGGCTTGGCAGTACTTC. Translation: CAWSGWQGAWQYF.